One sample yielded the 3 T cell receptor beta chains listed below, sequenced in a study of cytomegalovirus exposure and HLA in healthy donors. The PCR had 60 Vbeta and 13 Jbeta primers. Sequenced by immunoSEQ multiplex PCR; TCRdb stores in-frame clones only, minus some. The table lists roughly 130,000 clones, around three fifths of them singletons. The source material was PBMCs. The receptors were sampled from a male donor in good health and CMV-seronegative.

The chain recombines TRBV2 with TRBJ2-1; 10 nucleotides align to TRBD2. CDR3 size: 15 residues. The V segment lost 7 bases and the J segment 5 bases; nucleotides outside the gene matches: 8. Germline V lookup: CDR1 SNHLY, CDR2 FYNNEI. CDR3 residues: CASTVLAGSNNEQFF. The CDR3 region has the DNA TGTGCCAGCACCGTACTAGCGGGGTCAAACAATGAGCAGTTCTTC.

The chain combines TRBV14 with TRBJ2-1, with 9 bases matching TRBD2. V lost 1 base and J lost 6; bases outside the gene matches: 4. The CDR3 covers 15 residues. CDR1 is SGHDN, CDR2 FVKESK, per germline. The CDR3 bases are TGTGCCAGCAGCCAAGGAGCGGGGGGCATCAATGAGCAGTTCTTC. The encoded protein is CASSQGAGGINEQFF.

The chain couples TRBV5-1 to TRBJ1-3, with D possibly TRBD1 on 6 matching bases. Germline-derived CDR1 and CDR2 are SGHRS and YFSETQ. V shed 2 bases and J shed 0 bases, with 12 bases lying between them. The CDR3 spans 16 residues. CDR3: CASSFTYRDSGNTIYF. CDR3 bases: TGCGCCAGCAGCTTCACGTACAGGGACTCTGGAAACACCATATATTTT.